The clone carrying this TCR beta chain was seen repeatedly, ten times or more. RNA transcripts gave rise to amplified TCR beta CDR3 regions. In the first-round RT-PCR of the TCR CDR3, the HTBI primer set was used. TCRdb recomputed calls from the multiplex PCR reads with MiXCR, one row per CDR3 protein. The data contain 400,000 to 550,000 distinct CDR3 sequences, over 13% of them seen just once; the ten biggest clones take up over 15%. The CDR3 loop spans 14 amino acids. Germline V gene data show CDR1 as MGHRA and CDR2 as YSYEKL. The V end was cut by 3 bases, the J end by 2 bases, with 10 bases between. The sample belongs to a study of T cells in Graves' hyperthyroidism and ophthalmopathy. Stable Graves' hyperthyroidism meant no ophthalmopathy progression within 18 months. Those patients with uncontrolled infection, other autoimmune disease, pregnancy or lactation were excluded.

The receptor was isolated from a young woman with Graves' hyperthyroidism. The gene calls are TRBV4-1 and TRBJ1-2; D not resolved. The specimen sequenced was blood. CDR3 sequence: CASSQDLNNYGYTF. Written as DNA, the CDR3 is TGCGCCAGCAGCCAGGACCTTAACAACTATGGCTACACCTTC.